Below are 22 T cell receptor beta chains sequenced from a single sample in a study of blood T cell repertoires in COVID-19. Libraries were prepared by immunoSEQ multiplex PCR; TCRdb keeps only in-frame clonotypes and omits some of them. Of about 180,000 clones listed, nearly 80% are singletons. What was sequenced was PBMCs or T cells enriched from blood (not recorded which). The receptors stem from a man between 60 and 75 years old who had been exposed to COVID-19.

This clone was detected a few times. This chain joins TRBV5-8 and TRBJ2-7, with a weak D call TRBD2 (6 bases). Germline-derived CDR1 and CDR2 are SGHTS and YDEGEE. V was pared by 2 bases and J by 7 bases, with 16 bases between. The CDR3 consists of 14 residues. The CDR3 is CASSLLGGAREQYF. Written as DNA, the CDR3 is TGTGCCAGCAGCTTATTAGGAGGGGCGCGGGAGCAGTACTTC.

This chain links TRBV30 with TRBJ2-7, with TRBD1 as a possible D gene (6 bases). The CDR3 is 15 amino acids. The V gene's germline CDR1 is GTSNPN and CDR2 SVGIG (reference sequence). V was trimmed by 0 bases and J by 1 base, leaving 13 bases between them. This chain's CDR3 is CAWSVSGAKSYEQYF. In DNA, the CDR3 is TGTGCCTGGAGTGTATCAGGGGCAAAATCCTACGAGCAGTACTTC.

This clone was seen at least ten times. The gene calls are TRBV19 and TRBJ2-6; 9 nucleotides agree with TRBD1. V was pared by 1 base and J by 0 bases, with 7 bases of the junction left unmatched. This CDR3 has 19 residues. CDR1 and CDR2 (germline): LNHDA, SQIVND (reference sequence). CDR3 sequence: CASSIGLGTGSSGANVLTF. The CDR3 coding sequence is TGTGCCAGTAGTATAGGTTTGGGGACAGGGAGCTCTGGGGCCAACGTCCTGACTTTC.

The J gene is TRBJ2-7, the V gene TRBV3-1 (or the pseudogene TRBV3-2), with D possibly matching TRBD2 (6 bases). V was shortened by 1 base and J by 7 bases, with 17 bases between the two germline ends. Germline-derived CDR1 and CDR2 are LGHDT and YNNKEL (reference sequence). CDR3 size: 15 residues. The CDR3 coding sequence is TGTGCCAGCAGCCAAGTTCAAAAACTAGCCCGGGAGCAGTACTTC. It specifies CASSQVQKLAREQYF.

This sequence joins TRBV19 and TRBJ1-5; tentatively, D is TRBD1 (6 bases). The length of the CDR3 is 15 residues. Germline V gives CDR1 LNHDA, CDR2 SQIVND (reference sequence). Trimming removed 5 bases at V and 0 bases at J, with 11 bases between. CDR3 loop: CASSFTGTSNQPQHF. Here the CDR3 DNA reads TGTGCCAGTAGTTTCACAGGGACTAGCAATCAGCCCCAGCATTTT.

This chain uses TRBV29-1 with TRBJ2-5; 8 bases line up with TRBD1. Germline V gives CDR1 SQVTM, CDR2 ANQGSEA. The CDR3 is made up of 14 amino acids. J gave up 5 bases and V 3 bases, and 8 bases lay outside the gene matches. CDR3: CSVDLQGAGETQYF. The CDR3 nucleotides are TGCAGCGTTGACCTCCAGGGGGCCGGGGAGACCCAGTACTTC. The complete variable domain, with remaining parts taken from reference TRBV29-1 and TRBJ2-5, reads SAVISQKPSRDICQRGTSLTIQCQVDSQVTMMFWYRQQPGQSLTLIATANQGSEATYESGFVIDKFPISRPNLTFSTLTVSNMSPEDSSIYLCSVDLQGAGETQYFGPGTRLLVL.

This clone was counted a few times. J is TRBJ2-1 and V is TRBV9, with D possibly matching TRBD2 (6 bases). The CDR3 consists of 16 residues. Germline V gene sequence: CDR1 SGDLS, CDR2 YYNGEE. Trimming took 0 bases from V and 6 from J, leaving 16 bases between them. The CDR3 DNA sequence: TGTGCCAGCAGCGTAGAGCCGGCTAGCGCGGCCAATGAGCAGTTCTTC. Amino acid sequence: CASSVEPASAANEQFF.

The genes are TRBV12-3 or TRBV12-4 and TRBJ2-7; the match to TRBD1 covers 9 bases. This CDR3 is built from 13 residues. The ends lost 5 bases at V and 4 bases at J; junction bases unmatched: 3. This CDR3 reads CASSPGQGYEQYF. For the CDR3, the DNA is TGTGCCAGCAGTCCGGGACAGGGTTACGAGCAGTACTTC.

The CDR3 here is CAIARDAGFAQFF. CDR3 DNA: TGTGCCATCGCGCGGGACGCAGGGTTCGCGCAGTTCTTC. This chain joins TRBV10-3 and TRBJ2-1; possibly TRBD2 for D (6 bases). The CDR3 is 13 amino acids. V shed 8 bases and J shed 12 bases, with 20 bases lying between them. Germline CDR1 ENHRY, CDR2 SYGVKD.

The chain joins TRBV19 to TRBJ2-1; D might be TRBD1 (6 bases). The germline CDR1 and CDR2 sequences are LNHDA and SQIVND (reference sequence). Deletions cut 4 bases from V and 4 bases from J, with 14 bases between. This CDR3 region has 15 residues. The CDR3 spells CASSSGQLSYNEQFF. The CDR3 DNA follows: TGTGCCAGTAGTAGCGGACAGCTTAGTTACAATGAGCAGTTCTTC.

The chain has TRBV6-5 and TRBJ2-7; D is unclear. This CDR3 comprises 13 residues. The V gene's germline CDR1 is MNHEY and CDR2 SVGAGI. Trimming left V 4 bases short and J 5 bases short, with 12 bases between. This CDR3 is CASSFQFFHEQYF. The CDR3 DNA reads as TGTGCCAGCAGTTTTCAGTTTTTCCACGAGCAGTACTTC.

V is TRBV11-2 and J is TRBJ1-6, with TRBD1 as a possible D gene (5 bases). From germline, CDR1 is SGHAT and CDR2 FQNNGV. This CDR3 spans 13 amino acids. The V and J ends lost 5 bases and 8 bases respectively, with 10 bases between them. The CDR3 protein is CASSGEGDSPLHF. The CDR3 nucleotides are TGTGCCAGCAGCGGAGAAGGGGATTCACCCCTCCACTTT.

This clone turned up a few times. The V and J genes are TRBV5-1 and TRBJ1-1; the D is unclear. This CDR3 is built from 15 residues. Germline loops: CDR1 SGHRS, CDR2 YFSETQ. The V and J ends lost 3 bases and 1 base respectively, with 13 bases between them. In DNA form, the CDR3 reads TGCGCCAGCAGCTGGTCCGGGGAGGGGAACACTGAAGCTTTCTTT. Protein product: CASSWSGEGNTEAFF.

CDR3 protein: CASSSSLRGLGLTDTQYF. The CDR3 DNA sequence: TGTGCCAGCAGCTCGAGCTTAAGGGGGCTTGGCCTCACAGATACGCAGTATTTT. The V and J genes are TRBV7-9 and TRBJ2-3; 7 positions agree with TRBD1. After removal of 4 bases from V and 2 bases from J, the junction contained 15 bases not matched to a gene. The CDR3 has 18 amino acids. Germline V lookup: CDR1 SEHNR, CDR2 FQNEAQ (reference sequence).

The V and J genes are TRBV9 and TRBJ1-4; TRBD1 matches 10 bases. With V trimmed by 3 bases and J by 0 bases, 17 bases remained unmatched. CDR3 size: 21 residues. The germline gives CDR1 SGDLS, CDR2 YYNGEE. The CDR3 loop reads CASSAHPPGTGAEATNEKLFF. CDR3 coding DNA: TGTGCCAGCAGCGCCCACCCTCCCGGGACAGGGGCGGAGGCAACTAATGAAAAACTGTTTTTT.

The V and J genes are TRBV2 and TRBJ2-1; the D gene is possibly TRBD1 (8 bases). CDR3 size: 16 residues. The germline V gene has CDR1 SNHLY and CDR2 FYNNEI. Trimming took 6 bases from V and 7 from J, leaving 22 bases between them. The CDR3 nucleotides read TGTGCCAGCAGCCCCAGGGGGCGGGGGTTTGATAATGAGCAGTTCTTC. It specifies CASSPRGRGFDNEQFF.

This clone was recorded a few times. This chain connects TRBV4-1 to TRBJ1-4; a weak D match, TRBD1 (6 bases). Between the trimmed V and J ends, which lost 4 bases and 7 bases, there was a span of 22 bases. CDR1 and CDR2 (germline): MGHRA, YSYEKL. The CDR3 runs to 17 residues. The CDR3 is CASSRESTGSGGEKLFF. The CDR3, as DNA: TGCGCCAGCAGCCGAGAGTCAACAGGGTCGGGAGGTGAAAAACTGTTTTTT.

The rearrangement joins TRBV20-1 to TRBJ2-5; D gene ambiguous. Trimming pared 3 bases from V and 5 bases from J, leaving 16 bases between. The CDR3 loop spans 14 amino acids. The germline gives CDR1 DFQATT, CDR2 SNEGSKA (reference sequence). The DNA for the CDR3 is TGCAGTGCTAGTATCCTGCAGGATCAGGAGACCCAGTACTTC. It specifies CSASILQDQETQYF.

The CDR3 DNA reads TGTGCCACCTCCCCCTCCACCGGGGGCTCCTACGAGCAGTACTTC. It encodes CATSPSTGGSYEQYF. The chain recombines TRBV24-1 with TRBJ2-7, with D possibly TRBD2 on 6 matching bases. The CDR3 consists of 15 residues. CDR1 and CDR2 from the germline V gene are KGHDR and SFDVKD. Between the trimmed V and J ends, which lost 9 bases and 0 bases, there was a span of 17 bases.

The chain uses TRBV2 and TRBJ1-4; a possible D gene is TRBD1 (6 bases). Trimming left V 8 bases short and J 7 bases short, with 17 bases between. The CDR3 consists of 14 residues. Germline V gene sequence: CDR1 SNHLY, CDR2 FYNNEI. Written as DNA, the CDR3 is TGTGCCAGCCTCCGGGGGGCGCGGAGTGAAAAACTGTTTTTT. It encodes CASLRGARSEKLFF.

This chain joins TRBV7-2 and TRBJ2-7; 10 nucleotides agree with TRBD1. From germline, CDR1 is SGHTA and CDR2 FQGNSA. The CDR3 covers 16 residues. With 4 bases clipped from V and 3 bases from J, the junction kept 9 bases outside the gene matches. The DNA of the CDR3 is TGTGCCAGCAGCTCTAGTGGGGGACAGGGGAGCTACGAGCAGTACTTC. Its translation is CASSSSGGQGSYEQYF.

The chain links TRBV19 to TRBJ2-7, with D maybe TRBD2 (7 bases). V was pared by 6 bases and J by 2 bases, with 17 bases between. Per the germline V gene, CDR1 is LNHDA and CDR2 is SQIVND (reference sequence). CDR3 length equals 15 residues. The CDR3 coding sequence is TGTGCCAGTAGCGGGGGACCGGGGGGCACCTACGAGCAGTACTTC. Translated, it gives CASSGGPGGTYEQYF. The entire variable domain, with the rest obtained from reference TRBV19 and TRBJ2-7, is as follows: DGGITQSPKYLFRKEGQNVTLSCEQNLNHDAMYWYRQDPGQGLRLIYYSQIVNDFQKGDIAEGYSVSREKKESFPLTVTSAQKNPTAFYLCASSGGPGGTYEQYFGPGTRLTVT.